The 25 T cell receptor beta chains below come from one sample, sequenced in a study of CD8 T cells in Susac syndrome. An input of roughly 0.45 to 1 ug of RNA was subjected to reverse transcription using random hexamers. Using its own MiXCR run on the immunoSEQ multiplex PCR reads, TCRdb lists one record per CDR3 protein. This table holds some 300,000 distinct CDR3 sequences, 85% found once. Sample: CD8+ T cells from PBMCs. The receptors derive from a human donor with multiple sclerosis.

This chain links TRBV11-3 with TRBJ2-7; 12 bases map to TRBD2. From germline, CDR1 is SGHNT and CDR2 YENEEA. The CDR3 sequence is 15 residues long. The V segment lost 5 bases and the J segment 5 bases; nucleotides outside the gene matches: 7. The CDR3 coding sequence is TGTGCCAGCAGCAACCGACTAGCGGGAGTGAACGAGCAGTACTTC. Protein sequence: CASSNRLAGVNEQYF. The complete variable domain, with remaining parts taken from reference TRBV11-3 and TRBJ2-7, reads EAGVVQSPRYKIIEKKQPVAFWCNPISGHNTLYWYLQNLGQGPELLIRYENEEAVDDSQLPKDRFSAERLKGVDSTLKIQPAELGDSAVYLCASSNRLAGVNEQYFGPGTRLTVT.

Only a few counts were recorded for this clonotype. The chain has TRBV7-9 and TRBJ2-7; 9 nucleotides agree with TRBD1. This CDR3 region has 13 residues. The V segment lost 6 bases and the J segment 7 bases; nucleotides outside the gene matches: 7. Looked up from germline, CDR1 is SEHNR and CDR2 is FQNEAQ (reference sequence). CDR3 sequence: CASSVGTGWEQYF. The CDR3 DNA sequence: TGTGCCAGCAGTGTAGGGACAGGGTGGGAGCAGTACTTC.

The rearrangement links TRBV7-3 to TRBJ1-2; TRBD1 is a possible D gene (5 bases). CDR1 and CDR2 (germline): SGHTA, FQGTGA. This CDR3 comprises 14 residues. Trimming cost V 5 bases and J 8 bases, with 18 bases left between them. The CDR3 here is CASSPVGGAWGYTF. DNA for the CDR3: TGTGCCAGCAGCCCAGTCGGAGGGGCATGGGGCTACACCTTC.

V gene TRBV25-1 combines with J gene TRBJ2-7; 11 positions match TRBD2. CDR3 length: 15 amino acids. The V gene end was trimmed by 4 bases and the J gene end by 2 bases; junction bases not matched to a gene: 4. Germline-derived CDR1 and CDR2 are MGHDK and SYGVNS. This CDR3 reads CASSGPSGRPYEQYF. The CDR3 DNA sequence: TGTGCCAGCAGTGGGCCTAGCGGGAGGCCCTACGAGCAGTACTTC.

This chain links TRBV10-1 with TRBJ2-2, with 7 bases identical to TRBD2. V dropped 0 bases and J dropped 5; count of bases not matched to a gene: 0. CDR1 WNHNN and CDR2 SYGVQD come from the germline V gene (reference sequence). This CDR3 contains 14 residues. CDR3 DNA sequence: TGCGCCAGCAGTGAGTCGGGAGGGACCGGGGAGCTGTTTTTT. It specifies CASSESGGTGELFF.

This chain connects TRBV7-6 to TRBJ2-5, with D uncertain. V lost 5 bases, J lost 4 bases, and 11 bases lay in between. Germline V gives CDR1 SGHVS, CDR2 FNYEAQ. CDR3 length equals 13 residues. The DNA of the CDR3 is TGTGCCAGCAGCCTCCACCCAGGAGAGACCCAGTACTTC. Protein sequence: CASSLHPGETQYF.

The chain carries TRBV9 and TRBJ2-7; TRBD1 matches at 7 bases. The germline CDR1 and CDR2 sequences are SGDLS and YYNGEE. V was pared by 3 bases and J by 1 base, with 7 bases of the junction left unmatched. The CDR3 is 15 amino acids. As DNA, the CDR3 is TGTGCCAGCAGCGCAGACGCGACAGGGTCCTACGAGCAGTACTTC. It codes for CASSADATGSYEQYF.

This rearrangement joins TRBV27 to TRBJ2-2; the D gene is possibly TRBD1 (6 bases). V was trimmed by 7 bases and J by 4 bases, leaving 13 bases between them. CDR3 size: 14 residues. Germline V lookup: CDR1 MNHEY, CDR2 SMNVEV (reference sequence). CDR3 nucleotides: TGTGCCAGCACCGGACAGTTGTCCACCGGGGAGCTGTTTTTT. Amino acids: CASTGQLSTGELFF.

Remarks on this clonotype: The junction and the germline gene differ at one end; a read error may be behind it. This chain connects TRBV6-2 or TRBV6-3 to TRBJ2-1; D possibly uses TRBD1 or TRBD2 (6 bases each). The CDR3 loop spans 12 amino acids. In germline, CDR1 is MNHEY, CDR2 SVGEGT. CDR3: CASSIGGNEQLF. CDR3 DNA sequence: TGTGCCAGCAGCATAGGGGGGAATGAGCAGCTCTTC.

The rearrangement joins TRBV4-3 to TRBJ2-3; 11 nucleotides match TRBD1. This CDR3 spans 16 amino acids. The germline gives CDR1 LGHNA, CDR2 YSLEER. V dropped 0 bases and J dropped 5; count of bases not matched to a gene: 4. The chain's CDR3 is CASSQDGQGAEDTQYF. DNA of the CDR3: TGCGCCAGCAGCCAAGACGGACAGGGGGCTGAAGATACGCAGTATTTT.

The chain employs TRBV4-2 and TRBJ2-2; D gene uncertain. This CDR3 comprises 16 residues. With 0 bases removed from V and 2 bases from J, the gap between germline ends came to 10 bases. Per the germline V gene, CDR1 is LGHNA and CDR2 is YNFKEQ. In DNA form, the CDR3 reads TGTGCCAGCAGCCAAGATCATGATTACAACACCGGGGAGCTGTTTTTT. Its protein product is CASSQDHDYNTGELFF.

With regard to this clonotype: Likely a read error: the CDR3 ends without its conserved phenylalanine or tryptophan. This chain uses TRBV20-1 with TRBJ2-5; D unclear. This CDR3 has 14 residues. The V end lost 4 bases, the J end lost 9 bases, and 21 bases lay between the germline ends. Germline V gene data show CDR1 as DFQATT and CDR2 as SNEGSKA (reference sequence). The CDR3 loop is CSATKYMAVLAQYL. The CDR3 DNA reads as TGCAGTGCTACTAAGTACATGGCCGTGTTGGCCCAGTACCTC.

The chain joins TRBV27 to TRBJ1-1, with a tentative D call TRBD1 (6 bases). The germline V gene has CDR1 MNHEY and CDR2 SMNVEV (reference sequence). V gave up 0 bases and J gave up 4 bases, with 12 bases separating them. The CDR3 runs to 15 residues. The CDR3 reads CASSLSDGTITEAFF. CDR3 DNA: TGTGCCAGCAGTTTATCGGATGGGACAATCACTGAAGCTTTCTTT.

The chain has TRBV29-1 and TRBJ2-7, with D tentatively TRBD1 or TRBD2 (5 bases each). Germline assignment: CDR1 SQVTM and CDR2 ANQGSEA. V lost 4 bases and J 0 bases, leaving 7 bases between the germline ends. This CDR3 has 12 amino acids. CDR3 sequence reads: CSVAGPSYEQYF. The CDR3 nucleotides read TGCAGCGTTGCGGGACCCTCCTACGAGCAGTACTTC.

The J gene is TRBJ2-7, the V gene TRBV25-1; a possible D gene is TRBD2 (5 bases). With 10 bases removed from V and 3 bases from J, the gap between germline ends came to 10 bases. Germline V gives CDR1 MGHDK, CDR2 SYGVNS. This CDR3 has 11 residues. Here the CDR3 DNA reads TGTGCCACTGGACTCGGCTACGAGCAGTACTTC. It encodes CATGLGYEQYF.

The V call is TRBV6-2 or TRBV6-3, the J call TRBJ2-7; the D gene is possibly TRBD2 (5 bases). This CDR3 is built from 14 residues. V was pared by 5 bases and J by 5 bases, with 16 bases between. CDR1 is MNHEY, CDR2 SVGEGT, per germline. The CDR3 region is CASSRRTSGDEQYF. The CDR3, as DNA: TGTGCCAGCAGTCGGAGGACCTCTGGCGACGAGCAGTACTTC.

The chain is built from TRBV28 and TRBJ2-7; no definite D call. Trimming shortened V by 5 bases and J by 3 bases, and 8 bases separated the two germline ends. CDR1 and CDR2 from the germline V gene are MDHEN and SYDVKM. The CDR3 covers 12 residues. The CDR3, as DNA: TGTGCCAGCAGTGCCCTAAGCTACGAGCAGTACTTC. It codes for CASSALSYEQYF.

V and J are TRBV28 and TRBJ2-1; 8 positions agree with TRBD2. CDR1 is MDHEN, CDR2 SYDVKM, per germline. The CDR3 has 15 residues. With 7 bases clipped from V and 8 bases from J, the junction kept 13 bases outside the gene matches. For the CDR3, the DNA is TGTGCCAGCACCCTCGGGGTAGCGGGATACGATGAGCAGTTCTTC. It specifies CASTLGVAGYDEQFF.

The chain is built from TRBV15 and TRBJ2-1; tentatively, D is TRBD1 (6 bases). CDR1 LNHNV and CDR2 YYDKDF come from the germline V gene (reference sequence). The CDR3 spans 15 residues. Trimming cost V 4 bases and J 6 bases, with 16 bases left between them. Here the CDR3 DNA reads TGTGCCACCAGCACCGGGAACAGGGTTGGCAATGAGCAGTTCTTC. It translates to CATSTGNRVGNEQFF.

The rearrangement joins TRBV27 to TRBJ1-1, with 9 nucleotides matching TRBD1. J was trimmed by 4 bases and V by 6 bases; bases with no gene match: 9. The CDR3 consists of 15 residues. Germline CDR1 MNHEY, CDR2 SMNVEV (reference sequence). The CDR3 DNA follows: TGTGCCAGCAGGTCGGGACAGGGAAGTGGCACTGAAGCTTTCTTT. Translating it yields CASRSGQGSGTEAFF.

The chain has TRBV9 and TRBJ2-7, with TRBD1 matching 7 bases. The CDR3 has 14 residues. Germline CDR1 reads SGDLS; CDR2 reads YYNGEE. The trim removed 4 bases at V and 5 bases at J, leaving 9 bases unmatched. The CDR3 is CASSLGRGIHEQYF. The CDR3 bases are TGTGCCAGCAGCCTTGGCAGGGGGATTCACGAGCAGTACTTC.

The chain recombines TRBV28 with TRBJ2-3; tentatively, D is TRBD1 (6 bases). Trimming removed 5 bases from V and 6 bases from J, with 21 bases in between. CDR1 MDHEN and CDR2 SYDVKM come from the germline V gene. The CDR3 extends over 16 amino acids. In nucleotides, the CDR3 is TGTGCCAGCAGTGGTATGACAGGCCTTGACCCGGATACGCAGTATTTT. This gives the protein CASSGMTGLDPDTQYF.

The chain combines TRBV4-3 with TRBJ1-1, with D perhaps matching TRBD1 (5 bases). CDR3 length: 11 amino acids. Germline values: CDR1 LGHNA, CDR2 YSLEER. V was trimmed by 2 bases and J by 7 bases, leaving 5 bases between them. Written as DNA, the CDR3 is TGCGCCAGCAGCCAAAGGGGTGAAGCTTTCTTT. Its translation: CASSQRGEAFF.

The chain has TRBV6-2 or TRBV6-3 and TRBJ2-1; D gene uncertain. Germline values: CDR1 MNHEY, CDR2 SVGEGT. Trimming pared 7 bases from V and 8 bases from J, leaving 21 bases between. The CDR3 is 15 residues long. CDR3 sequence: CASIDQLGSRDEQFF. DNA of the CDR3: TGTGCCAGCATCGACCAGCTAGGAAGTAGGGATGAGCAGTTCTTC.

The chain carries TRBV5-1 and TRBJ2-7; 11 nucleotides align to TRBD2. Losses at the gene ends were 0 bases for V and 4 bases for J; bases not matched to a gene: 9. This CDR3 is built from 17 residues. Germline-derived CDR1 and CDR2 are SGHRS and YFSETQ. The DNA for the CDR3 is TGCGCCAGCAGCTTGGTCCCAGTGACTAGCGGGGTTTACGAGCAGTACTTC. This encodes CASSLVPVTSGVYEQYF.